These 3 T cell receptor beta chains were all obtained from the same sample, sequenced in a study of T cells in Graves' hyperthyroidism and ophthalmopathy. TCR beta CDR3 region amplification was performed from RNA transcripts. An initial round of RT-PCR targeting the TCR CDR3 relied on the HTBI primer set. TCRdb redid the calling of the multiplex PCR reads with MiXCR, one entry per CDR3 protein. The data show hundreds of thousands of distinct CDR3 sequences, roughly 15% seen once. Specimen: blood. These receptors were collected from a middle-aged woman with Graves' hyperthyroidism.

This clonotype was recorded many times. The chain employs TRBV11-2 and TRBJ1-1; 7 nucleotides line up with TRBD1. The CDR3 extends over 14 amino acids. V shed 5 bases and J 4 bases; nucleotides not matched to a gene: 7. Per germline, CDR1 SGHAT and CDR2 FQNNGV. In nucleotides, the CDR3 is TGTGCCAGCAGCCGGGACAGACAGAGCACTGAAGCTTTCTTT. The encoded protein is CASSRDRQSTEAFF.

This chain links TRBV2 with TRBJ2-5; 10 bases match TRBD2. Per germline, CDR1 SNHLY and CDR2 FYNNEI. This CDR3 is built from 15 residues. With 6 bases clipped from V and 1 base from J, the junction kept 5 bases outside the gene matches. CDR3 sequence reads: CASRASGGSQETQYF. The CDR3 DNA sequence: TGTGCCAGCAGAGCTAGCGGGGGCTCCCAAGAGACCCAGTACTTC.

In its sample, this clonotype was seen a few times. The chain recombines TRBV12-3 or TRBV12-4 with TRBJ1-5, with a possible D match to TRBD1 (6 bases). V was trimmed by 7 bases and J by 4 bases, leaving 14 bases between them. The CDR3 is made up of 14 amino acids. CDR3 amino acids: CASTADRKNQPQHF. Written as DNA, the CDR3 is TGTGCCAGCACCGCCGACAGGAAAAATCAGCCCCAGCATTTT.